One and the same sample provided the 17 T cell receptor beta chains below, sequenced in a study of blood T cell repertoires in COVID-19. Repertoires were generated with immunoSEQ multiplex PCR, while TCRdb's copy carries only in-frame clones and drops some. The sample lists some 100,000 clones, around 80% occurring once. The sequencing input was peripheral blood. The receptors were sampled from a man aged 45 to 65 with active or convalescent COVID-19.

The V gene is TRBV7-9, the J gene TRBJ1-2; no clear D. Germline CDR1 SEHNR, CDR2 FQNEAQ (reference sequence). This CDR3 has 14 residues. V shed 5 bases and J shed 5 bases, with 15 bases lying between them. The CDR3 loop is CASSPRTITYGYTF. CDR3 DNA: TGTGCCAGCAGCCCACGGACTATCACATATGGCTACACCTTC. The entire variable domain, with the rest obtained from reference TRBV7-9 and TRBJ1-2, is as follows: DTGVSQNPRHKITKRGQNVTFRCDPISEHNRLYWYRQTLGQGPEFLTYFQNEAQLEKSRLLSDRFSAERPKGSFSTLEIQRTEQGDSAMYLCASSPRTITYGYTFGSGTRLTVV.

The V call is TRBV28, the J call TRBJ1-2; a weak D match, TRBD1 (6 bases). Trimming pared 5 bases from V and 0 bases from J, leaving 19 bases between. This CDR3 region has 17 residues. Germline V gene data show CDR1 as MDHEN and CDR2 as SYDVKM. CDR3 residues: CASSPPPGAFANYGYTF. In DNA form, the CDR3 reads TGTGCCAGCAGTCCCCCCCCAGGGGCATTTGCTAACTATGGCTACACCTTC.

V usage is TRBV10-3 and J usage is TRBJ2-5; 9 bases line up with TRBD1. V was pared by 2 bases and J by 3 bases, with 7 bases of the junction left unmatched. This CDR3 is 16 amino acids long. Germline V gene lookup returns CDR1 ENHRY and CDR2 SYGVKD. The CDR3 sequence: CAISEGTGSRKETQYF. In DNA form, the CDR3 reads TGTGCCATCAGTGAGGGGACAGGGTCACGAAAAGAGACCCAGTACTTC.

This clone was seen more than once but under ten times. This chain uses TRBV30 with TRBJ1-5; D is possibly TRBD1 (5 bases). CDR3 length: 14 residues. CDR1 and CDR2 (germline): GTSNPN, SVGIG (reference sequence). Trimming took off 2 bases at V and 7 bases at J, with 15 bases between the two ends. The DNA for the CDR3 is TGTGCCTGGAGTAGTGTCTCAGGGCGCCAGCCCCAGCATTTT. This sequence encodes CAWSSVSGRQPQHF.

V and J are TRBV28 and TRBJ2-1; 7 bases are a match to TRBD1. CDR3 size: 15 residues. The germline CDR1 and CDR2 sequences are MDHEN and SYDVKM. Trimming removed 5 bases from V and 1 base from J; junction bases left unmatched: 5. The CDR3 loop reads CASSPPGQSYNEQFF. CDR3 bases: TGTGCCAGCAGTCCCCCGGGACAGTCCTACAATGAGCAGTTCTTC.

The V gene is TRBV3-1 (or the pseudogene TRBV3-2), the J gene TRBJ2-2; 12 bases match TRBD2. Germline CDR1 LGHDT, CDR2 YNNKEL (reference sequence). This CDR3 has 17 amino acids. V lost 5 bases, J lost 5 bases, and 9 bases stayed unmatched. The chain's CDR3 is CASSGASGLAGTGELFF. The CDR3, as DNA: TGTGCCAGCAGCGGGGCCTCTGGACTAGCGGGGACCGGGGAGCTGTTTTTT.

The rearrangement joins TRBV27 to TRBJ2-1; 8 nucleotides agree with TRBD2. After removal of 6 bases from V and 13 bases from J, the junction contained 5 bases not matched to a gene. The CDR3 is made up of 11 amino acids. The germline gives CDR1 MNHEY, CDR2 SMNVEV (reference sequence). The CDR3 DNA reads TGTGCCAGCAGGCGGGGGGTGGACCAGTTCTTC. Amino acid sequence: CASRRGVDQFF.

The chain joins TRBV29-1 to TRBJ1-4, with D perhaps TRBD1 (5 bases). Trimming pared 6 bases from V and 7 bases from J, leaving 15 bases between. Germline V CDR1 and CDR2: SQVTM, ANQGSEA. This CDR3 comprises 13 residues. CDR3 residues: CSVGGSAGEKLFF. The CDR3 DNA reads as TGCAGCGTGGGGGGGTCTGCGGGTGAAAAACTGTTTTTT.

The V gene is TRBV10-2, the J gene TRBJ2-2, with 7 bases that match TRBD1. This CDR3 has 15 residues. J gave up 4 bases and V 8 bases, and 10 bases lay outside the gene matches. Germline V gives CDR1 WSHSY, CDR2 SAAADI. Here the CDR3 DNA reads TGCGCCAGCTTCTGGACAGGTGCGAGCACCGGGGAGCTGTTTTTT. Encoded protein: CASFWTGASTGELFF.

This chain joins TRBV19 and TRBJ2-6; D is perhaps TRBD2 (5 bases). This CDR3 contains 14 residues. CDR1 and CDR2 from the germline V gene are LNHDA and SQIVND (reference sequence). Trimming left V 8 bases short and J 0 bases short, with 8 bases between. CDR3: CASGRGSGANVLTF. CDR3 nucleotides: TGTGCCAGTGGACGGGGCTCTGGGGCCAACGTCCTGACTTTC. The whole variable domain, filled in from reference TRBV19 and TRBJ2-6, reads DGGITQSPKYLFRKEGQNVTLSCEQNLNHDAMYWYRQDPGQGLRLIYYSQIVNDFQKGDIAEGYSVSREKKESFPLTVTSAQKNPTAFYLCASGRGSGANVLTFGAGSRLTVL.

V is TRBV24-1 and J is TRBJ2-5; 9 bases align to TRBD1. The CDR3 totals 16 residues. CDR1 and CDR2 (germline): KGHDR, SFDVKD. V shed 0 bases and J 1 base; nucleotides not matched to a gene: 2. CDR3 sequence (DNA): TGTGCCACCAGTGATTTGGGGACAGGGAGCCAAGAGACCCAGTACTTC. It yields the protein CATSDLGTGSQETQYF.

The CDR3 nucleotides are TGTGCCAGCAGCCAAAGAGGGACAGCCCCCTACAATGAGCAGTTCTTC. Translated, it gives CASSQRGTAPYNEQFF. The rearrangement links TRBV3-1 (or the pseudogene TRBV3-2) to TRBJ2-1; 7 nucleotides line up with TRBD1. CDR1 and CDR2 (germline): LGHDT, YNNKEL (reference sequence). Trimming at V came to 2 bases and at J to 2 bases, leaving 6 bases not matched to a gene. CDR3 length: 16 residues.

The J gene is TRBJ2-5, the V gene TRBV7-8; 8 positions agree with TRBD2. Trimming took 2 bases from V and 4 from J; bases not matched to a gene: 6. The CDR3 spans 15 residues. The germline V gene encodes CDR1 SGHVS and CDR2 FQNEAQ. CDR3 DNA: TGTGCCAGCAGCTTATCCGGGGGGGCCCGAGAGACCCAGTACTTC. Protein product: CASSLSGGARETQYF.

This chain connects TRBV27 to TRBJ1-3; 7 bases map to TRBD1. V dropped 5 bases and J dropped 3; count of bases not matched to a gene: 4. The CDR3 totals 14 residues. Germline V lookup: CDR1 MNHEY, CDR2 SMNVEV (reference sequence). CDR3 sequence reads: CASSRQGIGNTIYF. The CDR3 DNA reads TGTGCCAGCAGTCGACAGGGAATTGGAAACACCATATATTTT.

This sequence joins TRBV12-3 or TRBV12-4 and TRBJ1-1; D gene unclear. V gave up 3 bases and J gave up 1 base, with 6 bases separating them. The CDR3 runs to 13 residues. The CDR3: CASSLTRNTEAFF. The CDR3 DNA sequence: TGTGCCAGCAGTTTGACACGGAACACTGAAGCTTTCTTT.

This clone was picked up a small number of times. The chain uses TRBV5-4 and TRBJ2-1; D is undetermined. Trimming cost V 0 bases and J 9 bases, with 4 bases left between them. CDR1 is SGHNT, CDR2 YYREEE, per germline (reference sequence). The length of the CDR3 is 11 residues. CDR3 sequence: CASSLGPEQFF. In DNA form, the CDR3 reads TGTGCCAGCAGCTTGGGGCCTGAGCAGTTCTTC.

The chain carries TRBV19 and TRBJ2-5, with D unclear. V lost 10 bases to trimming and J lost 3 bases, with 15 bases between them. This CDR3 is 13 amino acids long. Germline V CDR1 and CDR2: LNHDA, SQIVND (reference sequence). The CDR3 nucleotides read TGTGCCACCGCTAGTTCCGGAAAAGAGACCCAGTACTTC. It yields the protein CATASSGKETQYF.